The entry below describes one T cell receptor (beta chain). Those enrolled, adults aged about 18 to 89 years, came from roughly 23 US areas. Exposed participants came across a COVID-19 case within 2 weeks before study entry. The sample originates from a study of blood T cell repertoires in COVID-19. Study information: PBMCs, B-cell-depleted T cells, or T cells were the source of the cDNA or gDNA that made up the material.

The authors' processing: It was from reference gene primer amplification that nucleated cell counts were estimated. Profiling relied on immunoSEQ multiplex PCR, and the TCRdb table lists in-frame clones only, not all of them. V and J calls and clone size are those listed in that table; D and trimming were worked out from the DNA. This repertoire shows 200,000 to 250,000 clones, almost 90% found once; its top ten account for roughly 16%. Germline CDR1 LNHDA, CDR2 SQIVND (reference sequence). J lost 2 bases, V lost 6 bases, and 19 bases had no gene match. The CDR3 has 19 amino acids. The receptor was isolated from a man younger than 45 who had been exposed to COVID-19. The genes are TRBV19 and TRBJ2-3, with TRBD2 matching over 8 bases. Sequenced sample: PBMCs or T cells enriched from blood (not recorded which). CDR3: CASRRIAGGAPGDTDTQYF. Here the CDR3 DNA reads TGTGCCAGTAGAAGAATAGCCGGGGGGGCCCCCGGGGACACAGATACGCAGTATTTT.